This TCR beta chain was identified in a study of CD8 T cells in Susac syndrome. The Susac syndrome patients fit the recently defined diagnostic criteria for definite or probable disease. To note about this clonotype: What it recognizes is unknown.

Reverse transcription of about 0.5 to 1 ug RNA was performed with random hexamers. Each CDR3 protein is one row after TCRdb ran MiXCR on the immunoSEQ multiplex PCR reads. The data hold 55,000 to 80,000 distinct CDR3 sequences, with 93% observed a single time. Study-wide points: The study conceded that relatively few individuals underwent its TCR sequencing and HLA analysis. Repertoires of Susac syndrome CD4+ T cells lacked clonal expansion.

V lost 6 bases and J lost 0, with 9 bases in between. Per germline, CDR1 SNHLY and CDR2 FYNNEI. This CDR3 has 14 residues. The chain has TRBV2 and TRBJ2-1, with D perhaps TRBD1 or TRBD2 (5 bases each). The TCR comes from a human donor with Susac syndrome. Sequencing input: CD4+ T cells from PBMCs. CDR3 sequence (DNA): TGTGCCAGCAGCCGGGACCGCTCCTACAATGAGCAGTTCTTC. This codes for CASSRDRSYNEQFF.